Presented here are 29 T cell receptor beta chains from one specimen sequenced in a study of control samples from healthy donors and cancer patients. Clones were sequenced by immunoSEQ multiplex PCR, and TCRdb holds only the in-frame ones, with some missing. The table lists 180,000 or so clones, over 85% of them singletons. Sequencing input: blood. The receptors here all came from a woman aged 55 to 70 in good health.

The rearrangement links TRBV3-1 (or the pseudogene TRBV3-2) to TRBJ1-3; maybe TRBD1 (6 bases). The V and J ends lost 3 bases and 4 bases respectively, with 19 bases between them. This CDR3 contains 17 residues. Germline V lookup: CDR1 LGHDT, CDR2 YNNKEL (reference sequence). DNA for the CDR3: TGTGCCAGCAGCCATTTTAGACCGGGGGCGATGGGAAACACCATATATTTT. This codes for CASSHFRPGAMGNTIYF.

This chain links TRBV6-5 with TRBJ2-1; TRBD2 agrees at 7 bases. The length of the CDR3 is 14 residues. V was pared by 6 bases and J by 3 bases, with 5 bases of the junction left unmatched. Germline CDR1 and CDR2: MNHEY and SVGAGI. The CDR3: CASRGGGGYNEQFF. The CDR3 DNA is TGTGCCAGCAGAGGCGGGGGAGGCTACAATGAGCAGTTCTTC.

The rearrangement joins TRBV10-3 to TRBJ1-2, with D unresolved. V shed 6 bases and J shed 2 bases, with 7 bases lying between them. Germline CDR1 ENHRY, CDR2 SYGVKD. This CDR3 region has 12 residues. The CDR3 sequence: CAIRERNYGYTF. CDR3 DNA sequence: TGTGCCATCAGGGAAAGGAACTATGGCTACACCTTC.

This chain links TRBV27 with TRBJ1-2; no clear D gene. V lost 5 bases and J 8 bases, leaving 12 bases between the germline ends. CDR3 length equals 12 residues. Germline loops: CDR1 MNHEY, CDR2 SMNVEV (reference sequence). CDR3 sequence: CASSPDGGGYTF. CDR3 coding DNA: TGTGCCAGCAGTCCTGACGGAGGGGGCTACACCTTC.

The V and J genes are TRBV2 and TRBJ2-1, with D hard to call. Per the germline V gene, CDR1 is SNHLY and CDR2 is FYNNEI. The CDR3 loop spans 12 amino acids. V shed 6 bases and J shed 3 bases, with 6 bases lying between them. The CDR3 sequence is CASSVLYNEQFF. The CDR3 coding sequence is TGTGCCAGCAGCGTACTCTACAATGAGCAGTTCTTC.

The genes are TRBV7-2 and TRBJ2-7, with TRBD2 identical over 9 bases. The junction had 7 bases not matched to a gene; V was cut back by 4 bases and J by 3 bases. Germline V gene lookup returns CDR1 SGHTA and CDR2 FQGNSA. This CDR3 is 15 amino acids long. CDR3 residues: CASSSASGGSYEQYF. DNA of the CDR3: TGTGCCAGCAGCTCCGCGAGCGGGGGGAGCTACGAGCAGTACTTC.

This sequence joins TRBV6-2 or TRBV6-3 and TRBJ2-5, with D hard to call. CDR1 and CDR2 (germline): MNHEY, SVGEGT. This CDR3 contains 15 residues. Deletions cut 0 bases from V and 5 bases from J, with 13 bases between. The CDR3 is CASSYSNGPVETQYF. CDR3 coding DNA: TGTGCCAGCAGTTACTCGAACGGTCCGGTGGAGACCCAGTACTTC.

V gene TRBV6-6 combines with J gene TRBJ1-1; D possibly corresponds to TRBD1 (5 bases). Germline loops: CDR1 MNHNY, CDR2 SVGAGI (reference sequence). Trimming took off 2 bases at V and 0 bases at J, with 7 bases between the two ends. The CDR3 is 14 residues long. The CDR3 region is CASSYETVNTEAFF. CDR3 coding DNA: TGTGCCAGCAGTTACGAGACAGTGAACACTGAAGCTTTCTTT.

Comments on this clone: The junction shows a germline mismatch at one end, possibly a read error. The chain is built from TRBV2 and TRBJ1-2, with 8 nucleotides matching TRBD1. Germline values: CDR1 SNHLY, CDR2 FYNNEI. The length of the CDR3 is 12 residues. As DNA, the CDR3 is TGTGCCAGCAACGGGGAGGACAGGGTTTCCCGCTTC. It translates to CASNGEDRVSRF.

The chain uses TRBV11-2 and TRBJ2-2; tentatively, D is TRBD1 (6 bases). Germline V gene sequence: CDR1 SGHAT, CDR2 FQNNGV. Trimming stripped 1 base from V and 10 bases from J, with 19 bases between. This CDR3 is 16 amino acids long. The CDR3 bases are TGTGCCAGCAGCTTAGTTAGAGGTGGGGGCGGCGAGGAGCTGTTTTTT. Translation: CASSLVRGGGGEELFF.

In its sample, this clone was seen a few times. The chain joins TRBV2 to TRBJ1-5; weak D call: TRBD1 (6 bases). V shed 8 bases and J shed 2 bases, with 10 bases lying between them. CDR1 and CDR2 from the germline V gene are SNHLY and FYNNEI. The CDR3 loop spans 13 amino acids. The CDR3 loop reads CASHGGRNQPQHF. The CDR3 region has the DNA TGTGCCAGCCACGGGGGCCGCAATCAGCCCCAGCATTTT.

This sequence joins TRBV11-2 and TRBJ2-1; a possible D gene is TRBD1 (6 bases). Germline CDR1 reads SGHAT; CDR2 reads FQNNGV. V gave up 5 bases and J gave up 7 bases, with 21 bases separating them. The CDR3 spans 16 residues. The CDR3 DNA reads as TGTGCCAGCAGCCCCGAGGGGGTGATCCGTGGGAATGAGCAGTTCTTC. Its translation is CASSPEGVIRGNEQFF.

This clone appeared a single time. The V call is TRBV18, the J call TRBJ2-5, with D uncertain. Deletions cut 1 base from V and 5 bases from J, with 5 bases between. This CDR3 contains 12 residues. The germline V gene encodes CDR1 KGHSH and CDR2 LQKENI. This chain's CDR3 is CASSPQVETQYF. The CDR3 bases are TGTGCCAGCTCACCACAGGTGGAGACCCAGTACTTC.

V is TRBV9 and J is TRBJ1-4; D is perhaps TRBD1 (5 bases). CDR3 length equals 17 residues. Trimming removed 4 bases at V and 12 bases at J, with 28 bases between. Per the germline V gene, CDR1 is SGDLS and CDR2 is YYNGEE. The DNA of the CDR3 is TGTGCCAGCAGCCCACTCCCGGGACCGGGTTCGGGTGGGGAACTGTTTTTT. This translates into CASSPLPGPGSGGELFF.

This clone came up once. The chain combines TRBV24-1 with TRBJ2-1; 11 positions match TRBD2. CDR3 size: 16 residues. Per the germline V gene, CDR1 is KGHDR and CDR2 is SFDVKD. J lost 4 bases, V lost 4 bases, and 5 bases had no gene match. The CDR3 DNA follows: TGTGCCACCAGTGACGCTGCTAGCGGGAGGTACAATGAGCAGTTCTTC. Amino acids: CATSDAASGRYNEQFF.

The rearrangement joins TRBV11-2 to TRBJ1-5; unclear D gene. Germline values: CDR1 SGHAT, CDR2 FQNNGV. This CDR3 has 13 amino acids. Trimming left V 0 bases short and J 7 bases short, with 7 bases between. The CDR3 is CASSLDYTQPQHF. The CDR3 nucleotides read TGTGCCAGCAGCTTAGATTACACCCAGCCCCAGCATTTT.

J is TRBJ2-5 and V is TRBV5-1; 10 bases map to TRBD2. CDR3 length: 18 amino acids. J lost 0 bases, V lost 0 bases, and 8 bases had no gene match. Germline assignment: CDR1 SGHRS and CDR2 YFSETQ. The CDR3 region is CASSLASTSGAHQETQYF. CDR3 sequence (DNA): TGCGCCAGCAGCTTGGCCAGTACTAGCGGGGCCCACCAAGAGACCCAGTACTTC.

The chain employs TRBV5-1 and TRBJ2-5; D may be TRBD1 or TRBD2 (5 bases each). The CDR3 runs 15 residues. Germline CDR1 is SGHRS and CDR2 is YFSETQ. The V end was cut by 6 bases, the J end by 2 bases, with 17 bases between. The CDR3: CASIVTGPKQETQYF. The CDR3 DNA sequence: TGCGCCAGCATCGTAACGGGGCCCAAACAAGAGACCCAGTACTTC.

The chain carries TRBV29-1 and TRBJ1-1; no firm D call. The CDR3 is made up of 13 amino acids. V was cut by 3 bases and J by 4 bases, with 12 bases left in between. From germline, CDR1 is SQVTM and CDR2 ANQGSEA. CDR3 region: CSVDAGGGTEAFF. In nucleotides, the CDR3 is TGCAGCGTTGACGCGGGCGGCGGCACTGAAGCTTTCTTT.

The chain recombines TRBV27 with TRBJ1-2; D remains ambiguous. The germline V gene encodes CDR1 MNHEY and CDR2 SMNVEV (reference sequence). The ends were cut back, 0 bases at V and 3 bases at J, with 8 bases in the middle. CDR3 size: 14 residues. CDR3 nucleotide sequence: TGTGCCAGCAGTTTATCGTCCCAACACTATGGCTACACCTTC. Protein product: CASSLSSQHYGYTF.

The chain has TRBV6-5 and TRBJ1-1, with a tentative D call TRBD1 (5 bases). The germline gives CDR1 MNHEY, CDR2 SVGAGI. This CDR3 has 14 amino acids. V was clipped by 2 bases and J by 3 bases, with 10 bases between them. This CDR3 reads CASSYAGGYTEAFF. The CDR3 DNA follows: TGTGCCAGCAGTTACGCGGGGGGATACACTGAAGCTTTCTTT.

The rearrangement joins TRBV7-8 to TRBJ1-3; TRBD1 aligns across 8 bases. The V and J ends lost 2 bases and 1 base, in that order; junction bases with no gene match: 4. This CDR3 is 16 amino acids long. The germline CDR1 and CDR2 sequences are SGHVS and FQNEAQ. CDR3 DNA sequence: TGTGCCAGCAGCTTACAGGGGGCCATATCTGGAAACACCATATATTTT. This codes for CASSLQGAISGNTIYF.

The rearrangement uses TRBV5-7 and TRBJ1-2; D is undetermined. TRBV5-7 is given ORF status, its function remaining uncertain. V lost 2 bases to trimming and J lost 5 bases, with 16 bases between them. This CDR3 spans 15 amino acids. The CDR3 reads CASSFNAASRYGYTF. The DNA for the CDR3 is TGTGCCAGCAGCTTTAATGCTGCTTCCAGGTATGGCTACACCTTC.

This chain links TRBV27 with TRBJ1-5, with 10 bases identical to TRBD1. V shed 0 bases and J 0 bases; nucleotides not matched to a gene: 8. This CDR3 region has 19 residues. Looked up from germline, CDR1 is MNHEY and CDR2 is SMNVEV (reference sequence). The chain's CDR3 is CASSLSAPGQGTSNQPQHF. The CDR3 region has the DNA TGTGCCAGCAGTTTATCGGCACCGGGACAGGGGACTAGCAATCAGCCCCAGCATTTT.

The genes are TRBV6-5 and TRBJ1-3; D ambiguous. The V end was cut by 4 bases, the J end by 3 bases, with 10 bases between. Germline values: CDR1 MNHEY, CDR2 SVGAGI. The CDR3 consists of 14 residues. CDR3 loop: CASSSISVGNTIYF. Written as DNA, the CDR3 is TGTGCCAGCAGTTCCATCTCAGTTGGAAACACCATATATTTT.

The rearrangement uses TRBV13 and TRBJ1-1, with D possibly TRBD1 on 6 matching bases. CDR1 is PRHDT, CDR2 FYEKMQ, per germline (reference sequence). The CDR3 loop spans 14 amino acids. Between the trimmed V and J ends, which lost 5 bases and 5 bases, there was a span of 15 bases. The CDR3 protein is CASSTDSLRTEAFF. The CDR3 region has the DNA TGTGCCAGCAGCACGGACAGCCTTAGGACTGAAGCTTTCTTT.

The rearrangement joins TRBV7-2 to TRBJ2-2; 10 bases are shared with TRBD1. The CDR3 length is 17 residues. Germline values: CDR1 SGHTA, CDR2 FQGNSA. The V gene end was trimmed by 5 bases and the J gene end by 3 bases; junction bases not matched to a gene: 9. The CDR3 loop reads CASSPSLGTGDTGELFF. As DNA, the CDR3 is TGTGCCAGCAGCCCATCATTGGGGACAGGGGACACCGGGGAGCTGTTTTTT. Full variable domain (remainder filled in from reference TRBV7-2 and TRBJ2-2): GAGVSQSPSNKVTEKGKDVELRCDPISGHTALYWYRQSLGQGLEFLIYFQGNSAPDKSGLPSDRFSAERTGGSVSTLTIQRTQQEDSAVYLCASSPSLGTGDTGELFFGEGSRLTVL.

This sequence joins TRBV6-4 and TRBJ2-3; TRBD2 is a possible D gene (6 bases). Trimming removed 0 bases at V and 0 bases at J, with 7 bases between. The CDR3 sequence is 15 residues long. Germline assignment: CDR1 MRHNA and CDR2 SNTAGT. CDR3 coding DNA: TGTGCCAGCAGTGACTCGGCGGGGAGCACAGATACGCAGTATTTT. The encoded protein is CASSDSAGSTDTQYF.

The gene calls are TRBV10-3 and TRBJ1-3; D gene ambiguous. The germline V and J ends were trimmed by 6 bases and 3 bases, with 21 bases remaining between them. The germline CDR1 and CDR2 sequences are ENHRY and SYGVKD. CDR3 length: 17 residues. The CDR3 nucleotides are TGTGCCATCAGGGCCCCTGGGATATTAAGGAATGGAAACACCATATATTTT. Encoded protein: CAIRAPGILRNGNTIYF.